What follows are 31 T cell receptor beta chains derived from one specimen sequenced in a study of T cell responses to AZD1222 COVID-19 vaccine. Produced via immunoSEQ multiplex PCR; TCRdb's table is partial and in-frame only. The sample consists of some 99,000 clones, 70% to 85% of them appearing once. Material: peripheral blood, obtained 28 days after the second AZD1222 dose. Receptors were obtained from an adult who received the AZD1222 COVID-19 vaccine.

The chain uses TRBV18 and TRBJ2-7, with TRBD1 identical over 10 bases. Germline lookup yields CDR1 KGHSH and CDR2 LQKENI. The CDR3 has 15 residues. V shed 4 bases, J shed 0 bases, and the junction held 3 bases outside the gene matches. CDR3 nucleotides: TGTGCCAGCTCACTCGGGGACAGGGGCTCCTACGAGCAGTACTTC. Translation: CASSLGDRGSYEQYF.

V gene TRBV2 combines with J gene TRBJ1-4; D perhaps matches TRBD1 (5 bases). The V end lost 7 bases, the J end lost 3 bases, and 12 bases lay between the germline ends. The CDR3 consists of 14 residues. Germline CDR1 SNHLY, CDR2 FYNNEI. CDR3 protein: CASIRRGANEKLFF. The CDR3 bases are TGTGCCAGCATCAGGAGAGGGGCTAATGAAAAACTGTTTTTT.

The DNA of the CDR3 is TGTGCCAGCAGCGCCGACAGAGGAAACACCATATATTTT. Residues: CASSADRGNTIYF. The rearrangement links TRBV5-4 to TRBJ1-3, with D possibly matching TRBD1 (5 bases). Trimming removed 4 bases at V and 4 bases at J, with 9 bases between. The CDR3 is 13 amino acids. CDR1 SGHNT and CDR2 YYREEE come from the germline V gene (reference sequence).

The count of this clone is one. V and J are TRBV5-4 and TRBJ1-1, with D unclear. Trimming cost V 4 bases and J 1 base, with 11 bases left between them. The germline CDR1 and CDR2 sequences are SGHNT and YYREEE (reference sequence). CDR3 size: 14 residues. CDR3 nucleotide sequence: TGTGCCAGCAGCCGGTACAATCAGAACACTGAAGCTTTCTTT. The encoded protein is CASSRYNQNTEAFF.

J is TRBJ2-3 and V is TRBV7-9; 9 bases fit TRBD2. This CDR3 has 15 residues. Germline CDR1 and CDR2: SEHNR and FQNEAQ (reference sequence). Unmatched junction bases numbered 4, after V lost 3 bases and J lost 3 bases. The CDR3 spells CASSLASGKTDTQYF. The DNA of the CDR3 is TGTGCCAGCAGCTTGGCTAGCGGGAAAACAGATACGCAGTATTTT.

V gene TRBV12-3 or TRBV12-4 combines with J gene TRBJ1-1, with D unresolved. V lost 7 bases, J lost 1 base, and 10 bases lay in between. The CDR3 contains 13 residues. CDR3 amino acids: CASISRWNTEAFF. The CDR3 nucleotides are TGTGCCAGCATCAGCAGGTGGAACACTGAAGCTTTCTTT.

V is TRBV19 and J is TRBJ2-2; possibly TRBD1 for D (6 bases). CDR3 length equals 14 residues. From germline, CDR1 is LNHDA and CDR2 SQIVND (reference sequence). The V and J ends lost 6 bases and 4 bases respectively, with 12 bases between them. CDR3 sequence reads: CASREGQFTGELFF. DNA for the CDR3: TGTGCCAGTAGGGAAGGACAGTTCACCGGGGAGCTGTTTTTT.

This clone was recorded only once. V gene TRBV10-3 combines with J gene TRBJ1-2; D is unresolved. Between the trimmed V and J ends, which lost 3 bases and 8 bases, there was a span of 7 bases. Germline assignment: CDR1 ENHRY and CDR2 SYGVKD. This CDR3 comprises 11 residues. DNA of the CDR3: TGTGCCATCAGTGACTCGTGGGGCTACACCTTC. It is translated as CAISDSWGYTF.

This chain links TRBV13 with TRBJ1-1, with 7 nucleotides matching TRBD1. V lost 6 bases and J lost 6; bases outside the gene matches: 19. Germline CDR1 PRHDT, CDR2 FYEKMQ (reference sequence). The CDR3 is 17 residues long. The CDR3 loop is CASREGGPTGVRAEAFF. The CDR3 DNA is TGTGCCAGCAGAGAAGGGGGTCCCACAGGGGTTAGGGCTGAAGCTTTCTTT.

Only one count was recorded for this clone. V is TRBV7-9 and J is TRBJ2-1; D might be TRBD2 (6 bases). CDR3 length: 14 residues. Germline V CDR1 and CDR2: SEHNR, FQNEAQ (reference sequence). With 0 bases removed from V and 5 bases from J, the gap between germline ends came to 8 bases. The CDR3 loop is CASSLAGGHNEQFF. CDR3 nucleotides: TGTGCCAGCAGCTTAGCGGGAGGCCACAATGAGCAGTTCTTC.

This chain joins TRBV19 and TRBJ2-3; D might be TRBD2 (6 bases). This CDR3 spans 17 amino acids. Trimming cost V 7 bases and J 1 base, with 21 bases left between them. The germline V gene encodes CDR1 LNHDA and CDR2 SQIVND (reference sequence). The chain's CDR3 is CASKGRRAGHGTDTQYF. For the CDR3, the DNA is TGTGCCAGTAAGGGGAGGAGGGCCGGGCATGGCACAGATACGCAGTATTTT.

The chain is built from TRBV18 and TRBJ2-1, with a weak D call TRBD1 (8 bases). Trimming cost V 3 bases and J 2 bases, with 17 bases left between them. Germline assignment: CDR1 KGHSH and CDR2 LQKENI. The CDR3 is made up of 17 amino acids. Written as DNA, the CDR3 is TGTGCCAGCTCACCGAGGAGCGGGACAGGTCCCTACAATGAGCAGTTCTTC. Its translation is CASSPRSGTGPYNEQFF.

CDR3 nucleotide sequence: TGTGCCAGCAGCAAAGTGGGTTATAGCAATCAGCCCCAGCATTTT. This gives the protein CASSKVGYSNQPQHF. The chain recombines TRBV21-1 with TRBJ1-5. TRBV21-1 has pseudogene status. The CDR3 has 15 residues.

V gene TRBV11-2 combines with J gene TRBJ2-1; tentatively, D is TRBD1 (5 bases). The CDR3 consists of 18 residues. CDR1 SGHAT and CDR2 FQNNGV come from the germline V gene. The ends were cut back, 2 bases at V and 2 bases at J, with 19 bases in the middle. This chain's CDR3 is CASSLYFIQGITYNEQFF. CDR3 sequence (DNA): TGTGCCAGCAGCTTATATTTTATTCAGGGAATTACCTACAATGAGCAGTTCTTC.

V usage is TRBV12-5 and J usage is TRBJ1-1; D is undetermined. CDR1 LGHNT and CDR2 FRNRAP come from the germline V gene. The CDR3 has 11 amino acids. Trimming left V 6 bases short and J 0 bases short, with 2 bases between. As DNA, the CDR3 is TGTGCTAGTGGCTTGAACACTGAAGCTTTCTTT. Protein sequence: CASGLNTEAFF.

V gene TRBV7-2 combines with J gene TRBJ2-7; D gene unclear. CDR3 length equals 13 residues. Germline assignment: CDR1 SGHTA and CDR2 FQGNSA. V was shortened by 2 bases and J by 2 bases, with 7 bases between the two germline ends. CDR3 residues: CASSLNKPYEQYF. The CDR3 DNA reads TGTGCCAGCAGCTTAAACAAACCCTACGAGCAGTACTTC.

The chain employs TRBV28 and TRBJ1-6; D call uncertain. CDR1 is MDHEN, CDR2 SYDVKM, per germline. V lost 2 bases, J lost 8 bases, and 4 bases lay in between. CDR3 length: 12 residues. CDR3 nucleotides: TGTGCCAGCAGTTTAGGCTATTCACCCCTCCACTTT. Amino acid sequence: CASSLGYSPLHF.

The chain links TRBV27 to TRBJ2-1; 10 nucleotides agree with TRBD2. The CDR3 runs to 14 residues. Losses at the gene ends were 8 bases for V and 3 bases for J; bases not matched to a gene: 4. Germline V CDR1 and CDR2: MNHEY, SMNVEV (reference sequence). CDR3 DNA sequence: TGTGCCAGCTCTAGCGGGGGCAACTACAATGAGCAGTTCTTC. Its protein is CASSSGGNYNEQFF.

The V call is TRBV7-8, the J call TRBJ1-5, with D possibly being TRBD1 (6 bases). V was trimmed by 5 bases and J by 2 bases, leaving 19 bases between them. The germline V gene encodes CDR1 SGHVS and CDR2 FQNEAQ. The CDR3 has 17 amino acids. In nucleotides, the CDR3 is TGTGCCAGCAGCCCCCCGGTGGGGGGGCAGCGCAATCAGCCCCAGCATTTT. This codes for CASSPPVGGQRNQPQHF.

The chain couples TRBV7-9 to TRBJ2-3; the match to TRBD2 covers 9 bases. The germline gives CDR1 SEHNR, CDR2 FQNEAQ (reference sequence). With V trimmed by 2 bases and J by 3 bases, 6 bases remained unmatched. This CDR3 is built from 16 residues. CDR3 protein: CASSLNAGGPTDTQYF. As DNA, the CDR3 is TGTGCCAGCAGCTTAAACGCGGGAGGGCCGACAGATACGCAGTATTTT.

V is TRBV20-1 and J is TRBJ2-5; 7 bases align to TRBD2. Germline CDR1 DFQATT, CDR2 SNEGSKA (reference sequence). V dropped 3 bases and J dropped 9; count of bases not matched to a gene: 13. The CDR3 extends over 14 amino acids. The CDR3 DNA is TGCAGTGCTAGTAGTACAGCGGGGTTAATGGCCCAGTACTTC. Translating gives CSASSTAGLMAQYF.

This chain uses TRBV3-1 (or the pseudogene TRBV3-2) with TRBJ2-3, with D hard to call. Germline lookup yields CDR1 LGHDT and CDR2 YNNKEL (reference sequence). This CDR3 is 15 amino acids long. Trimming cost V 2 bases and J 1 base, with 10 bases left between them. This chain's CDR3 is CASSQSTAGTDTQYF. For the CDR3, the DNA is TGTGCCAGCAGCCAATCGACGGCTGGCACAGATACGCAGTATTTT.

The CDR3 DNA follows: TGTGCCAGCAGATCGACAGGGGGTGGCTATGGCTACACCTTC. Protein sequence: CASRSTGGGYGYTF. The chain couples TRBV27 to TRBJ1-2; 9 nucleotides line up with TRBD1. Germline loops: CDR1 MNHEY, CDR2 SMNVEV (reference sequence). The CDR3 loop spans 14 amino acids. With V trimmed by 6 bases and J by 4 bases, 6 bases remained unmatched.

The chain is built from TRBV19 and TRBJ1-6, with D possibly being TRBD1 (5 bases). Trimming removed 5 bases from V and 8 bases from J, with 16 bases in between. Germline CDR1 LNHDA, CDR2 SQIVND (reference sequence). The CDR3 consists of 15 residues. CDR3 in DNA: TGTGCCAGTAGTTACGGCAGGGAGAGATATTCACCCCTCCACTTT. This encodes CASSYGRERYSPLHF.

The chain recombines TRBV7-2 with TRBJ1-2; TRBD1 is a possible D gene (6 bases). V lost 1 base to trimming and J lost 8 bases, with 11 bases between them. The CDR3 has 13 amino acids. Germline CDR1 is SGHTA and CDR2 is FQGNSA. The CDR3 loop reads CASSLGGTKGYTF. CDR3 coding DNA: TGTGCCAGCAGCTTAGGGGGGACAAAGGGCTACACCTTC.

The chain couples TRBV6-5 to TRBJ2-7, with TRBD1 identical over 11 bases. After removal of 6 bases from V and 7 bases from J, the junction contained 8 bases not matched to a gene. This CDR3 contains 14 residues. Germline V gene lookup returns CDR1 MNHEY and CDR2 SVGAGI. The CDR3 coding sequence is TGTGCCAGCAGAGTTGGACAGGGGGCGAGGGAGCAGTACTTC. It is translated as CASRVGQGAREQYF.

V and J are TRBV2 and TRBJ2-6, with a possible D match to TRBD1 (6 bases). Germline V lookup: CDR1 SNHLY, CDR2 FYNNEI. There are 18 residues in the CDR3. V lost 4 bases to trimming and J lost 1 base, with 17 bases between them. The CDR3 spells CASSGGQLSRSGANVLTF. The DNA for the CDR3 is TGTGCCAGCAGTGGAGGACAGCTTTCCCGATCTGGGGCCAACGTCCTGACTTTC.

This chain links TRBV21-1 with TRBJ2-5; the DNA was not compared with TRBD2, the D call given in the table. TRBV21-1 is assigned pseudogene status. The CDR3 runs 18 residues. CDR3 sequence reads: CASSDPNLLAGTEETQYF. In DNA form, the CDR3 reads TGTGCCAGCAGCGACCCTAACCTACTAGCGGGGACCGAAGAGACCCAGTACTTC.

This clone came up a few times. The CDR3 bases are TGTGCCAGCAGCTTGGCCCGTCAGGGGGTGGCTGGAAACACCATATATTTT. Protein sequence: CASSLARQGVAGNTIYF. V and J are TRBV5-5 and TRBJ1-3, with 7 positions matching TRBD1. Germline CDR1 reads SGHKS; CDR2 reads YYEKEE (reference sequence). V lost 0 bases, J lost 2 bases, and 8 bases stayed unmatched. This CDR3 has 17 residues.

The chain combines TRBV6-2 or TRBV6-3 with TRBJ2-5; D may correspond to TRBD1 or TRBD2 (6 bases each). The CDR3 length is 13 residues. The V end was cut by 5 bases, the J end by 5 bases, with 12 bases between. Germline loops: CDR1 MNHEY, CDR2 SVGEGT. This CDR3 is CASSLGGWETQYF. The CDR3 DNA sequence: TGTGCCAGCAGTCTCGGGGGCTGGGAGACCCAGTACTTC.

The chain has TRBV29-1 and TRBJ1-2; tentative D call: TRBD1 (5 bases). The germline gives CDR1 SQVTM, CDR2 ANQGSEA. This CDR3 region has 11 residues. V lost 4 bases, J lost 8 bases, and 11 bases lay in between. CDR3 bases: TGCAGCGTTGGTCAGGGTGAAGGCTACACCTTC. Its protein is CSVGQGEGYTF.